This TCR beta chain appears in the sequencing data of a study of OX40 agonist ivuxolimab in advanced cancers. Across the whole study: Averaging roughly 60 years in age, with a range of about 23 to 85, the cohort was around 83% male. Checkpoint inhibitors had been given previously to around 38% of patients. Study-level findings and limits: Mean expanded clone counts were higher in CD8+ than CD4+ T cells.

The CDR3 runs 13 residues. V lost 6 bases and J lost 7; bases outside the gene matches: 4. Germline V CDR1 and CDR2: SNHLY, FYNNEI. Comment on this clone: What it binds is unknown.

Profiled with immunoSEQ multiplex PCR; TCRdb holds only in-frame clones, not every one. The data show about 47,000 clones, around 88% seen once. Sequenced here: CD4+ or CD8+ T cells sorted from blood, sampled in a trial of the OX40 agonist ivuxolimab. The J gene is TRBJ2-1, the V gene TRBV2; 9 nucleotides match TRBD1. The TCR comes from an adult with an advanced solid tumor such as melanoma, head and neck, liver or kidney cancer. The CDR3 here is CASRAGTGNEQFF. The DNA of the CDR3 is TGTGCCAGCAGAGCCGGGACAGGGAATGAGCAGTTCTTC.